This T cell receptor (beta chain) was sequenced in a study of blood T cell repertoires in COVID-19. Study overall: Sample material is recorded as cDNA or gDNA derived from T cells, B-cell-depleted T cells, or PBMCs.

As handled by the study authors: Amplification of reference gene primers was used by the study to estimate nucleated cell counts. Assay: immunoSEQ multiplex PCR; the TCRdb copy retains only in-frame clones and omits some. Clonal size and the V and J genes are those of that table, whereas D and trimming came from the DNA. The sample includes about 80,000 clones, 85% of them seen just once. Patients at the Seattle site were enrolled during active infection and followed longitudinally. Germline V gene sequence: CDR1 SGHRS, CDR2 YFSETQ. The CDR3 runs 13 residues. V was clipped by 2 bases and J by 4 bases; unmatched bases: 2.

The sequenced sample was peripheral blood. The clonotype originates from a man aged 45-60 years with COVID-19, enrolled during active disease. The chain couples TRBV5-1 to TRBJ2-5; TRBD1 matches 7 bases. CDR3 DNA: TGCGCCAGCAGCTTTCAGGGGGTAGAGACCCAGTACTTC. It codes for CASSFQGVETQYF.